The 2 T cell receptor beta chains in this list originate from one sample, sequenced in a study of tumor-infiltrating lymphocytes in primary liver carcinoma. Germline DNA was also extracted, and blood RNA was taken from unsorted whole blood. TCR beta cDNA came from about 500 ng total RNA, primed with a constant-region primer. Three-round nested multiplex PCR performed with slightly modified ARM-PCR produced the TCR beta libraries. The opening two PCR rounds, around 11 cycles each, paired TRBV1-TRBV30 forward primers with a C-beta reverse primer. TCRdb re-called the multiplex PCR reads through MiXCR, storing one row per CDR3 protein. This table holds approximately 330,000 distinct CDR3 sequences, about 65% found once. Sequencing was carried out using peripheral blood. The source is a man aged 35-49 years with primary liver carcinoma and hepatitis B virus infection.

In nucleotides, the CDR3 is TGTGCCAGCAGCCTCACTGGAGACGGGGAGCTGTTTTTT. It codes for CASSLTGDGELFF. The J gene is TRBJ2-2, the V gene TRBV11-3; no clear D gene. V was cut by 5 bases and J by 7 bases, with 11 bases left in between. CDR3 length: 13 residues. The germline CDR1 and CDR2 sequences are SGHNT and YENEEA.

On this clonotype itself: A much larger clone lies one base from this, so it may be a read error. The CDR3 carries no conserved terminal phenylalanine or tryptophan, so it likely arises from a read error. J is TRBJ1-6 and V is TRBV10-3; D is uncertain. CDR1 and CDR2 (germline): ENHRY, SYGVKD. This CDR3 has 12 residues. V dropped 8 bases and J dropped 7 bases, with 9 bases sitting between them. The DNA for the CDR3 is TGTGCCATCTCTACCGAGAATTCACCCCTCCACTCT. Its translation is CAISTENSPLHS.